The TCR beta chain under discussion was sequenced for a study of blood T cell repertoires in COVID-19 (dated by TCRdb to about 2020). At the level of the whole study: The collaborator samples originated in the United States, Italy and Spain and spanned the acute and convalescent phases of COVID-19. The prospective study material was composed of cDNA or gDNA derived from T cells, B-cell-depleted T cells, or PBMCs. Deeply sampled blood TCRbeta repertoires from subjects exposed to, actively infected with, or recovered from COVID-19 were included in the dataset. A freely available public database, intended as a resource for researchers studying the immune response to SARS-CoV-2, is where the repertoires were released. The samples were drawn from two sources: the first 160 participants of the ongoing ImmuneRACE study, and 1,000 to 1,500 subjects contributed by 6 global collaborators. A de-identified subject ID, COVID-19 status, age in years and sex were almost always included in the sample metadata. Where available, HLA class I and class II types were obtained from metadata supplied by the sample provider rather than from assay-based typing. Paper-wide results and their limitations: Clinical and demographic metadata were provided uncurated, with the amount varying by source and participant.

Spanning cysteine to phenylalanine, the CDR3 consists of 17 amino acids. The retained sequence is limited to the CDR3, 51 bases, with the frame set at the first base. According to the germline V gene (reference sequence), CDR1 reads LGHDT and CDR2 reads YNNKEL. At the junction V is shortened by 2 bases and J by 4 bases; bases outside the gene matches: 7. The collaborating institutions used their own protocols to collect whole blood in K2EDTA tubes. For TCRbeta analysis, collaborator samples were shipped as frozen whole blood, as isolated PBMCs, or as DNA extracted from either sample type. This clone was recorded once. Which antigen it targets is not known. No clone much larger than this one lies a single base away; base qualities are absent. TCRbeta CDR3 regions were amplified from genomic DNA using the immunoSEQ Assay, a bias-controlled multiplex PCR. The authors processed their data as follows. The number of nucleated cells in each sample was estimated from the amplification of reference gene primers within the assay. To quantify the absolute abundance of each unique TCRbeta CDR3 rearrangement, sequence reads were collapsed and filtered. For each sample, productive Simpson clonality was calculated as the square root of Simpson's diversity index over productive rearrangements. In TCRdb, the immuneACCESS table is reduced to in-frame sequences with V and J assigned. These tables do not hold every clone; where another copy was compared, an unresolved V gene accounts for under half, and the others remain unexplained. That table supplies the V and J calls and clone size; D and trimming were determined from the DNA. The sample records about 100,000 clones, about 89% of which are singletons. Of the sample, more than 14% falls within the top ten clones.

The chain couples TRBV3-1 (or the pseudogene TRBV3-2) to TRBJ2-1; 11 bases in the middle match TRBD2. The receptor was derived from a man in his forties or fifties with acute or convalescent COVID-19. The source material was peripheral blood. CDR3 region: CASSQYFSGRGYNEQFF. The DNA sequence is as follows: TGTGCCAGCAGCCAATATTTTAGCGGGAGGGGTTACAATGAGCAGTTCTTC.